This TCR beta chain comes out of a study of blood T cell repertoires in COVID-19 (dated by TCRdb to 2018 to 2020). Some background on the complete study: Samples covering the acute and convalescent phases of COVID-19 were provided by collaborators in the United States, Italy and Spain. Sample metadata almost always included a de-identified subject ID, COVID-19 status, age in years and sex. The material from the prospective study consisted of cDNA or gDNA derived from T cells, B-cell-depleted T cells, or PBMCs. The repertoires were made available in a free public database intended to serve as a resource for research on the immune response to SARS-CoV-2. Where available, HLA class I and class II types were obtained from metadata supplied by the sample provider rather than from assay-based typing. Deeply sampled blood TCRbeta repertoires from subjects exposed to, actively infected with, or recovered from COVID-19 were included in the dataset. The samples were drawn from two sources: the first 160 participants of the ongoing ImmuneRACE study, and fewer than 1,500 subjects contributed by 6 global collaborators. Here is what the overall study found, with its caveats: How much clinical and demographic metadata was included differed by source and by participant, and the metadata was provided uncurated.

At one collaborating source in Seattle, patients were enrolled during active infection and were followed longitudinally through the course of disease. Collaborating institutions collected whole blood in K2EDTA tubes following their own protocols. For TCRbeta analysis, collaborators shipped samples in one of three forms: frozen whole blood, isolated PBMCs, or DNA extracted from either of those sample types. The immunoSEQ Assay, a bias-controlled multiplex PCR, was used to amplify TCRbeta CDR3 regions from genomic DNA. The authors' pipeline ran thus. The number of nucleated cells in each sample was estimated by amplification of reference gene primers within the assay. Sequence reads were collapsed and filtered to measure the absolute abundance of every unique TCRbeta CDR3 rearrangement. For each sample, productive Simpson clonality was calculated by taking the square root of Simpson's diversity index across productive rearrangements. As stored in TCRdb, this immuneACCESS dataset retains in-frame rearrangements with V and J assigned. A fraction of the clones does not appear; measured against another copy, unresolved V genes explain less than half of the discrepancy, and the remainder lacks a known reason. The V and J calls and the clone size are those of that table, but D and trimming were determined from the DNA. The sample records approximately 78,000 clones, roughly 90% of which are singletons. Of the sample, roughly 2.6% is held by the ten largest clones.

The CDR3 covers 16 residues, taking in both the cysteine and the phenylalanine. The only DNA kept is the CDR3, 48 bases in frame from the first base. Details on this clone: Its antigen specificity is not known. Within one base of it there is no much larger clone, and no base qualities were kept.

The specimen sequenced was peripheral blood. The clonotype comes from a man aged 45-65 years with COVID-19, enrolled during active disease. The rearranged segments are TRBV21-1 and TRBJ2-2; the DNA was not compared with TRBD2, the D call given in the table. TRBV21-1 is assigned pseudogene status. The CDR3 protein is CASSNLSGINTGELFF. The DNA is as follows: TGTGCCAGCAGCAATCTTAGCGGGATAAACACCGGGGAGCTGTTTTTT.